This TCR beta chain stems from a study of response to subunit inactivated influenza vaccine. This CDR3 region has 15 residues. CDR1 LGHNA and CDR2 YNFKEQ come from the germline V gene. V shed 0 bases and J shed 0 bases, with 8 bases lying between them. Each CDR3 protein is one row after TCRdb ran MiXCR on the RT-PCR reads. The sample includes about 500,000 distinct CDR3 sequences, 16% of them seen just once. With regard to this clonotype: Its antigen is not known.

Study observations and caveats: With each seasonal influenza vaccination, the authors suggested, few new T cells are recruited.

The chain uses TRBV4-2 and TRBJ1-1, with D possibly being TRBD1 (5 bases). This clonotype originated in a man aged 45 to 75 who received an inactivated influenza vaccine. The source material was CD4+ T cells sorted from PBMCs, sampled around 25 months after vaccination. The CDR3 loop is CASSQDGGLNTEAFF. The CDR3 region has the DNA TGTGCCAGCAGCCAAGATGGGGGGTTGAACACTGAAGCTTTCTTT.